A single sample is the source of the 15 T cell receptor beta chains below, sequenced in a study of T cell responses to AZD1222 COVID-19 vaccine. Assay: immunoSEQ multiplex PCR; the TCRdb copy retains only in-frame clones and omits some. The data contain about 140,000 clones, 93% of them singletons. This specimen was peripheral blood, taken on day 0 of AZD1222 vaccination. Receptor source: an adult in good health.

This rearrangement joins TRBV5-1 to TRBJ2-3, with unresolved D. Germline CDR1 reads SGHRS; CDR2 reads YFSETQ. V lost 4 bases and J lost 7, with 13 bases in between. There are 13 residues in the CDR3. CDR3 in amino acids: CASSADRLNTQYF. The DNA of the CDR3 is TGCGCCAGCAGCGCCGATAGGCTGAATACGCAGTATTTT.

The chain couples TRBV25-1 to TRBJ1-1; 7 positions match TRBD1. Germline-derived CDR1 and CDR2 are MGHDK and SYGVNS. V lost 4 bases and J lost 7; bases outside the gene matches: 9. The CDR3 runs to 14 residues. CDR3 nucleotides: TGTGCCAGCAGTGGCCAGGGGGGAACACATGAAGCTTTCTTT. It encodes CASSGQGGTHEAFF.

This clone was counted a few times. The chain joins TRBV3-1 (or the pseudogene TRBV3-2) to TRBJ2-2; D is possibly TRBD2 (5 bases). In germline, CDR1 is LGHDT, CDR2 YNNKEL (reference sequence). Trimming took off 4 bases at V and 4 bases at J, with 13 bases between the two ends. The CDR3 loop spans 15 amino acids. DNA for the CDR3: TGTGCCAGCAGCCGCGGAGAGGGATTCACCGGGGAGCTGTTTTTT. Translating gives CASSRGEGFTGELFF.

This rearrangement joins TRBV28 to TRBJ1-5; D remains unclear. Trimming stripped 6 bases from V and 7 bases from J, with 10 bases between. CDR3 size: 12 residues. Germline V CDR1 and CDR2: MDHEN, SYDVKM. For the CDR3, the DNA is TGTGCCAGCAGCGCCGGCTGGCAGCCCCAGCATTTT. Its protein product is CASSAGWQPQHF.

The rearrangement uses TRBV3-1 (or the pseudogene TRBV3-2) and TRBJ1-6; the D is unclear. Between the trimmed V and J ends, which lost 3 bases and 0 bases, there was a span of 6 bases. CDR1 is LGHDT, CDR2 YNNKEL, per germline (reference sequence). The CDR3 runs to 15 residues. The CDR3 loop reads CASSQGVSYNSPLHF. CDR3 sequence (DNA): TGTGCCAGCAGCCAGGGAGTCTCCTATAATTCACCCCTCCACTTT.

The chain has TRBV28 and TRBJ2-3, with D unclear. This CDR3 region has 14 residues. Germline V gene data show CDR1 as MDHEN and CDR2 as SYDVKM. V was trimmed by 10 bases and J by 1 base, leaving 15 bases between them. This chain's CDR3 is CATGRYGRTDTQYF. CDR3 DNA sequence: TGTGCCACCGGACGATACGGTCGCACAGATACGCAGTATTTT.

V and J are TRBV2 and TRBJ2-7; TRBD1 is a possible D gene (5 bases). Germline loops: CDR1 SNHLY, CDR2 FYNNEI. The CDR3 has 15 residues. The V and J ends lost 4 bases and 0 bases respectively, with 13 bases between them. As DNA, the CDR3 is TGTGCCAGCAGTGCCCCGACAGTGAGCTCCTACGAGCAGTACTTC. This sequence encodes CASSAPTVSSYEQYF.

The chain employs TRBV6-6 and TRBJ2-3; D is perhaps TRBD2 (5 bases). The CDR3 has 15 residues. Germline V gene sequence: CDR1 MNHNY, CDR2 SVGAGI (reference sequence). V lost 0 bases and J 3 bases, leaving 10 bases between the germline ends. The chain's CDR3 is CASSYSLGGTDTQYF. Here the CDR3 DNA reads TGTGCCAGCAGTTACTCCTTGGGCGGGACAGATACGCAGTATTTT.

The chain joins TRBV11-2 to TRBJ2-1; no reliable D call. Germline V gene lookup returns CDR1 SGHAT and CDR2 FQNNGV. V was trimmed by 5 bases and J by 6 bases, leaving 11 bases between them. This CDR3 has 13 residues. CDR3 coding DNA: TGTGCCAGCAGCCCGAATTCCCGCAATGAGCAGTTCTTC. Its translation is CASSPNSRNEQFF. Supplemented by reference TRBV11-2 and TRBJ2-1, the full variable domain reads EAGVAQSPRYKIIEKRQSVAFWCNPISGHATLYWYQQILGQGPKLLIQFQNNGVVDDSQLPKDRFSAERLKGVDSTLKIQPAKLEDSAVYLCASSPNSRNEQFFGPGTRLTVL.

CDR3 sequence: CASSPPIEGEQYF. The CDR3 DNA sequence: TGTGCCAGCAGTCCTCCAATAGAGGGCGAGCAGTACTTC. This chain uses TRBV7-2 with TRBJ2-7; maybe TRBD2 (5 bases). The CDR3 spans 13 residues. With 6 bases removed from V and 6 bases from J, the gap between germline ends came to 15 bases. Germline V gives CDR1 SGHTA, CDR2 FQGNSA.

The genes are TRBV4-2 and TRBJ1-5; perhaps TRBD1 as D (5 bases). Germline V gene data show CDR1 as LGHNA and CDR2 as YNFKEQ. V gave up 1 base and J gave up 7 bases, with 14 bases separating them. The CDR3 extends over 15 amino acids. This CDR3 reads CASSQVNQGLQPQHF. The CDR3 DNA reads as TGTGCCAGCAGCCAAGTGAATCAGGGTTTGCAGCCCCAGCATTTT.

The J gene is TRBJ1-4, the V gene TRBV19, with a weak D call TRBD1 (5 bases). Trimming left V 2 bases short and J 5 bases short, with 15 bases between. The germline V gene encodes CDR1 LNHDA and CDR2 SQIVND (reference sequence). The CDR3 extends over 16 amino acids. The CDR3 sequence is CASSISSGATNEKLFF. As DNA, the CDR3 is TGTGCCAGTAGTATATCGTCTGGGGCCACCAATGAAAAACTGTTTTTT. Filled out from reference TRBV19 and TRBJ1-4, the complete variable domain reads DGGITQSPKYLFRKEGQNVTLSCEQNLNHDAMYWYRQDPGQGLRLIYYSQIVNDFQKGDIAEGYSVSREKKESFPLTVTSAQKNPTAFYLCASSISSGATNEKLFFGSGTQLSVL.

CDR3 region: CASSILGTADTEAFF. CDR3 DNA sequence: TGTGCCAGTAGTATTTTGGGGACAGCCGACACTGAAGCTTTCTTT. The chain is built from TRBV19 and TRBJ1-1; 7 nucleotides agree with TRBD1. The germline V gene encodes CDR1 LNHDA and CDR2 SQIVND (reference sequence). V gave up 3 bases and J gave up 3 bases; unmatched junction bases: 7. This CDR3 region has 15 residues.

In the case of this clone: The junction departs from germline at one end; a sequencing error may be responsible. CDR3 in DNA: TGTGCTAGCAGCTTAAGAACGAACACCGGGGAGCTGTTTTTT. Translation gives CASSLRTNTGELFF. The chain couples TRBV7-7 to TRBJ2-2; no definite D call. The CDR3 runs to 14 residues. Germline V lookup: CDR1 SSHAT, CDR2 FNYEAQ (reference sequence).

The chain is built from TRBV18 and TRBJ2-7; D is perhaps TRBD2 (6 bases). The CDR3 loop spans 15 amino acids. The ends were cut back, 3 bases at V and 3 bases at J, with 15 bases in the middle. Germline-derived CDR1 and CDR2 are KGHSH and LQKENI. The CDR3 bases are TGTGCCAGCTCACCGGCCCTAGCGACCTACTACGAGCAGTACTTC. Amino acids: CASSPALATYYEQYF. Filled out from reference TRBV18 and TRBJ2-7, the complete variable domain reads NAGVMQNPRHLVRRRGQEARLRCSPMKGHSHVYWYRQLPEEGLKFMVYLQKENIIDESGMPKERFSAEFPKEGPSILRIQQVVRGDSAAYFCASSPALATYYEQYFGPGTRLTVT.